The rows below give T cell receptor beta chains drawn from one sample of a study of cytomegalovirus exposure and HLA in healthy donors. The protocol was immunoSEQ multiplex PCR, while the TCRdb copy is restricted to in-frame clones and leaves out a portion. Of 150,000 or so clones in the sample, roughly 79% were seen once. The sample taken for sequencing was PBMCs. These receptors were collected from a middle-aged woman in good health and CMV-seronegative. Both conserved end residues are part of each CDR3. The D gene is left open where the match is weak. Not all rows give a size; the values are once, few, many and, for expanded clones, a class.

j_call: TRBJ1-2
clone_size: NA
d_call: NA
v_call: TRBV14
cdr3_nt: TGTGCCAGCAGCCAAGCAGGTACCTATGGCTACACCTTC
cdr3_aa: CASSQAGTYGYTF

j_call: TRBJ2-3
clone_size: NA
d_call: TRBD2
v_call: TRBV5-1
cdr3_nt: TGCGCCAGCAGCTCACTAGCGGGAGGAAGCACAGATACGCAGTATTTT
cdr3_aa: CASSSLAGGSTDTQYF

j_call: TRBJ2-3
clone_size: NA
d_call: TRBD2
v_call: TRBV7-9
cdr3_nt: TGTGCCAGCAGCTTTCAAGCGGGAGAGAATACGCAGTATTTT
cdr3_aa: CASSFQAGENTQYF

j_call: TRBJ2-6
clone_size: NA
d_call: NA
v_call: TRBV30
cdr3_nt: TGTGCCTGGGGAGTGGGGACTCCTCTAACTGGGGCCAACGTCCTGACTTTC
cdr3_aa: CAWGVGTPLTGANVLTF

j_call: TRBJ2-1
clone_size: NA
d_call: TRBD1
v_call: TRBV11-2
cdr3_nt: TGTGCCAGCAGCCTGGGACAGGGGGCGTACAATGAGCAGTTCTTC
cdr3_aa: CASSLGQGAYNEQFF

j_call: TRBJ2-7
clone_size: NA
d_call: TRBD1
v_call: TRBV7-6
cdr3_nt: TGTGCCAGCAGCTTAGCCGGACAGGACTACGAGCAGTACTTC
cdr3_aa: CASSLAGQDYEQYF

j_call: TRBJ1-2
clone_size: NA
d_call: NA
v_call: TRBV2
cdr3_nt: TGTGCCAGCAGTCCTGGCGGTCGGGGCTATGGCTACACCTTC
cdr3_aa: CASSPGGRGYGYTF

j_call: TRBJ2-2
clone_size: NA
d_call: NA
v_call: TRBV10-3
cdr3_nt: TGTGCCATCAGTATAACTAACACCGGGGAGCTGTTTTTT
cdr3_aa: CAISITNTGELFF

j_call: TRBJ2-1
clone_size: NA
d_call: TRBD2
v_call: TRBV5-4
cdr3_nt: TGTGCCAGCAGCTTGGATACTAGCGGGAATGAGCAGTTCTTC
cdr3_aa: CASSLDTSGNEQFF

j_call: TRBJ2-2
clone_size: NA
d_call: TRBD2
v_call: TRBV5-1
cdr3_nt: TGCGCCAGCAGCCTGAAACTAGCGGGAGGAATCGTGAACACCGGGGAGCTGTTTTTT
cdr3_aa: CASSLKLAGGIVNTGELFF

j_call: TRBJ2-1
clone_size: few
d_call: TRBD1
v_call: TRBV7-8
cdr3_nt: TGTGCCAGCAGCGCCCTACTAGGGGGCTCATACAATGAGCAGTTCTTC
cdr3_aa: CASSALLGGSYNEQFF

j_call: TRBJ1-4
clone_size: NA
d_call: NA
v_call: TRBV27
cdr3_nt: TGTGCCAGCAGTTTATTTTCGGACAGCCCTGAAAAACTGTTTTTT
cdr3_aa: CASSLFSDSPEKLFF

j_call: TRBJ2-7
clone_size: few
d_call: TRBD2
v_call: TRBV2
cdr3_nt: TGTGCCAGCAGCCCCCTAGCGGGAGGGCCGGGCAATGTCGACGAGCAGTACTTC
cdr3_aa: CASSPLAGGPGNVDEQYF

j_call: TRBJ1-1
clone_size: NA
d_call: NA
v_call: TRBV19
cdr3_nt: TGTGCCAGTAGTTTCGCGGGGAGGGCTGGGAACACTGAAGCTTTCTTT
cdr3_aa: CASSFAGRAGNTEAFF

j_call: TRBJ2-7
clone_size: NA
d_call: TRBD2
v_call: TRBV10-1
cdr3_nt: TGCGCCAGCATTGGACTAGCGGGCGTAGGCATCTCCTACGAGCAGTACTTC
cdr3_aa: CASIGLAGVGISYEQYF

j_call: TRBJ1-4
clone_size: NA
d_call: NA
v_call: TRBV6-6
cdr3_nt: TGTGCCAGCAGTTACTCGGGAGCAACTAATGAAAAACTGTTTTTT
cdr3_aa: CASSYSGATNEKLFF

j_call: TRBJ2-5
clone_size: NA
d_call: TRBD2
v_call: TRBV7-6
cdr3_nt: TGTGCCAGCAGCTTAGGGACTAGCACCCGGGAGACCCAGTACTTC
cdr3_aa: CASSLGTSTRETQYF

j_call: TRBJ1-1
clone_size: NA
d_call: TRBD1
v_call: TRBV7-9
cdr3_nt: TGTGCCAGCAGCTTAGCCCAGGGGGCCCGAGCTTTCTTT
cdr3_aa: CASSLAQGARAFF

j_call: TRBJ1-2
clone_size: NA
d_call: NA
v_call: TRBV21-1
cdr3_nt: TGTGCCAGCACCCCCCCGTATAACTATGGCTACACCTTC
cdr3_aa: CASTPPYNYGYTF

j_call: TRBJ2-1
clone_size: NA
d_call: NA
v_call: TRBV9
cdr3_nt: TGTGCCAGCAGCGTAGGGAGCTCCTACAATGAGCAGTTCTTC
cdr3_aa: CASSVGSSYNEQFF

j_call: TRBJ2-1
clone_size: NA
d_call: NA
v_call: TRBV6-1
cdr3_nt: TGTGCCAGCTCTTCAAGGGGCTATGAGCAGTTCTTC
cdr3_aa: CASSSRGYEQFF

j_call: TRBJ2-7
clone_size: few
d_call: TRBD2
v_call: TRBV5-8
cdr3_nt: TGTGCCAGCAGCCTACTTCTAGCGGGAGGGCCGACCTACGAGCAGTACTTC
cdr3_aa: CASSLLLAGGPTYEQYF

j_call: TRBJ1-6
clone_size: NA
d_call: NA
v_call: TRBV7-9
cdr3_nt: TGTGCCAGCAGCTTAGCAGGGGTCTATAATTCACCCCTCCACTTT
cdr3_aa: CASSLAGVYNSPLHF

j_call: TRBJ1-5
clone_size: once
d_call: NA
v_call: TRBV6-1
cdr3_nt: TGTGCCAGCAGTGAAGGAGACAGTCATCAGCCCCAGCATTTT
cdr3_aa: CASSEGDSHQPQHF

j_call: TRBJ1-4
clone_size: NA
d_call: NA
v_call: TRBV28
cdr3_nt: TGTGCCAGCAGTTTCGCGGGCCCTAATGAAAAACTGTTTTTT
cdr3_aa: CASSFAGPNEKLFF

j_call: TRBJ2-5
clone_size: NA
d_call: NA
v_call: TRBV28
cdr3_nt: TGTGCCAGCAGTCAACCAGGGGAGGGTCAGTACTTC
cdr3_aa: CASSQPGEGQYF

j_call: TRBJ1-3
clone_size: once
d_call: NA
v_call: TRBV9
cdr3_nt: TGTGCCAGCAGCCACGCGGGGGTGGCTGGAAACACCATATATTTT
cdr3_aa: CASSHAGVAGNTIYF

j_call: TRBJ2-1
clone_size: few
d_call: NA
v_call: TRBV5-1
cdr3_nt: TGCGCCAGCAGCGTCCAGGGGAATGAGCAGTTCTTC
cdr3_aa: CASSVQGNEQFF

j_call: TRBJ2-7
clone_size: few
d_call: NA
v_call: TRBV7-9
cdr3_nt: TGTTCCAGCAGTCTCCAGGGGTACGAGCAGTACTTC
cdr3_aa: CSSSLQGYEQYF

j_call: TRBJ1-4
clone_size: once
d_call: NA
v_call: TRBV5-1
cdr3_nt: TGCGCCAGCACCGCGAGTCCCCACAATGAAAAACTGTTTTTT
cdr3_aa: CASTASPHNEKLFF

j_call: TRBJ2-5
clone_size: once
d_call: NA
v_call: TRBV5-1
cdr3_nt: TGCGCCAGCAGCCTCGGACCGGGACAAAAAGAGACCCAGTACTTC
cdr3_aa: CASSLGPGQKETQYF

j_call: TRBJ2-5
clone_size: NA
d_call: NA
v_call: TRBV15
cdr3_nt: TGTGCCACCAGCAGAGGAGGAGTAGAGACCCAGTACTTC
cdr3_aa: CATSRGGVETQYF

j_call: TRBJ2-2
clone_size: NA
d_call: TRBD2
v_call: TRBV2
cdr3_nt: TGTGCCAGCAATCAATGGGGGGGCGGGGAGCTGTTTTTT
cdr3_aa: CASNQWGGGELFF

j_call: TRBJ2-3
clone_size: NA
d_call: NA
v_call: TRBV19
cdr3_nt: TGTGCCAGTAGTATAACGGCTAGCCGGGAAGATACGCAGTATTTT
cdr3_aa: CASSITASREDTQYF

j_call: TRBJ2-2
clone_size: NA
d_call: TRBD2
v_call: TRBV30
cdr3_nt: TGTGCCTGGATCAGTGGAGCGGGAGGGCCTTGGGGCACCGGGGAGCTGTTTTTT
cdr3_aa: CAWISGAGGPWGTGELFF

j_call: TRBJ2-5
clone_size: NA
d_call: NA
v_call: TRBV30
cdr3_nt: TGTGCCTGGAGTGTACGGAGGGAAGAGACCCAGTACTTC
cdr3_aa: CAWSVRREETQYF

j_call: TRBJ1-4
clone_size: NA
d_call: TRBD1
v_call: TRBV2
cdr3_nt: TGTGCCAGCAGTCCCCCGGGACAGAAAAATGAAAAACTGTTTTTT
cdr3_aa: CASSPPGQKNEKLFF

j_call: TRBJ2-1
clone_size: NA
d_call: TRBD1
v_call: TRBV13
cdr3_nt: TGTGCCAGCAGCTCCTGGGACAGGTTGAGCAATGAGCAGTTCTTC
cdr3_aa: CASSSWDRLSNEQFF

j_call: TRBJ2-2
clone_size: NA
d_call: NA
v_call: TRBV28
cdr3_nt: TGTGCCAGCAGTTTATCCCTCGGGGGGAACACCGGGGAGCTGTTTTTT
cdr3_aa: CASSLSLGGNTGELFF

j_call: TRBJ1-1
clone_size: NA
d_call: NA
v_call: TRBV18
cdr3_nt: TGTGCCAGCTCAACGGACAGTAACACTGAAGCTTTCTTT
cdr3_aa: CASSTDSNTEAFF

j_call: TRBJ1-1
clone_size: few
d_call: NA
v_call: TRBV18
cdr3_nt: TGTGCCAGCTTGAGGGAGGGGAACACTGAAGCTTTCTTT
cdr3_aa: CASLREGNTEAFF

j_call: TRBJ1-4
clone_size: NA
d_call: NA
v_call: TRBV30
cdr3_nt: TGTGCCTGGAGTGTGGGGGCCGCAGGGCTTAGGGAAAAACTGTTTTTT
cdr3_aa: CAWSVGAAGLREKLFF

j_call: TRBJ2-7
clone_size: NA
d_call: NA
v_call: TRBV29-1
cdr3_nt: TGCAGCGTTGAAGAGACAGGAAACTCCTACGAGCAGTACTTC
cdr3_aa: CSVEETGNSYEQYF

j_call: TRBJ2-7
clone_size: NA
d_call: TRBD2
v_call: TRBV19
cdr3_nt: TGTGCCAGTAGTATGGGACTAAAGAACTACGAGCAGTACTTC
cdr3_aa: CASSMGLKNYEQYF

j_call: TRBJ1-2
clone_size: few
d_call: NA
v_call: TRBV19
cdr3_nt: TGTGCCAGTAGTAGCACAGGAATAATGTATGGCTACACCTTC
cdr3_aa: CASSSTGIMYGYTF

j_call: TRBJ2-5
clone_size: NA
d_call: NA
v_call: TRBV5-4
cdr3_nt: TGTGCCAGCAGCTCATACAGTTCAGGCGTTGGGGAGACCCAGTACTTC
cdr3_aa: CASSSYSSGVGETQYF

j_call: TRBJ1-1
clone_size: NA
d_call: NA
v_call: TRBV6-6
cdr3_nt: TGTGCCAGCAGCCACGGGACTTTCACTGAAGATTTCTTT
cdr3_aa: CASSHGTFTEDFF

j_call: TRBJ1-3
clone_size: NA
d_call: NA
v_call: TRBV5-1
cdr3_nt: TGCGCCAGCAGCTTGGAGCGCGGAAACACCATATATTTT
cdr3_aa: CASSLERGNTIYF